This entry describes one T cell receptor (beta chain). The antigen this receptor binds is unknown. Base qualities are not recorded, but no much larger clone differs from it by a single base. V lost 7 bases and J lost 7 bases; the stretch between them is 21 bases long. The CDR3 sequence holds 15 residues, the cysteine and phenylalanine included. The only DNA kept is the CDR3, 45 bases in frame from the first base. From the germline V gene, CDR1 is SGHTS and CDR2 is YDEGEE. The label giving this sample's treatment or condition can be read as: some 19 received Ad26.COV2.S at low or high dose, single or two shots; 5 received placebo; per-sample allocation not given. For vaccine and placebo recipients, repertoires were sequenced using samples collected on day 63 after the first injection. In Cohort 1b, more than 20 adults aged 18-55 years were enrolled at a single site in Boston, USA, between 29 July and 7 August 2020. As a vaccine, Ad26.COV2.S was a replication-incompetent adenovirus type 26 vector that expressed a prefusion-stabilized SARS-CoV-2 spike protein derived from the original Wuhan strain.

This sample was included in a study of Ad26.COV2.S vaccination and SARS-CoV-2 variants (dated by TCRdb to about 2021). The study in broad terms: Donors in the vaccine arm were drawn from COV1001, a phase I-IIa trial of Ad26.COV2.S in healthy adults that was multicentre, randomized, double-blind and placebo-controlled. Ad26.COV2.S was given intramuscularly at 5x10^10 or 1x10^11 viral particles, as a single shot or as two shots 56 days apart. Sequencing of the TCRbeta repertoire served to evaluate the specificity and breadth of SARS-CoV-2-reactive T cell receptors following Ad26.COV2.S vaccination. A total of roughly 32 samples were included in the TCR-sequenced set, comprising roughly 19 Ad26.COV2.S vaccine recipients, 5 placebo recipients and 8 SARS-CoV-2 convalescent individuals. Trial participants were randomized into five groups of five, in which low-dose or high-dose Ad26.COV2.S was given once or twice, or placebo was given on both occasions. Blinding of investigators to trial group allocation was maintained during experiments and outcome assessment. What the research found in general, with its limitations: It was noted by the authors that total T cell responses may have been underestimated by the TCR breadth and depth analyses. After vaccination, spike-specific CD8+ and CD4+ T cell responses were reported to show substantial breadth. Vaccine and placebo recipients had similar non-spike TCR breadth, a finding consistent with the vaccine containing only spike. The study was not powered to compare responses between vaccine doses or regimens. Compared with placebo recipients, Ad26.COV2.S recipients showed higher spike-specific TCR breadth (P = 0.0014).

The immunoSEQ Assay was used to sequence TCRbeta CDR3 regions. After extraction, genomic DNA underwent amplification by bias-controlled multiplex PCR, followed by high-throughput sequencing. The study's processing was this. To quantify the absolute abundance of every unique TCRbeta CDR3 region, sequences were collapsed and filtered. Usable DNA was measured by amplifying reference genes present in all nucleated cells, and TCRbeta template counts were normalized to that usable DNA to estimate T cell fraction. Repertoire TCRs were annotated as SARS-CoV-2-specific when V gene, CDR3 amino acid sequence and J gene were exactly matched to a known reactive TCR set. The reference SARS-CoV-2 TCR set was derived from MIRA and filtered for enrichment in COVID-19-positive ImmuneCODE repertoires, a step that removed public or cross-reactive TCRs. Using the MIRA antigens, annotated TCRs were further analysed by specific ORF or by position within an ORF. Breadth was defined as the number of annotated unique rearrangements divided by the total number of unique productive rearrangements, and depth was defined as the summed frequency of the annotated unique rearrangements. TCR breadth was compared between groups using two-sided Wilcoxon rank-sum tests. TCRdb limited this immuneACCESS table to in-frame rearrangements with V and J called. A share of clones is missing; checked studies link under half to unresolved V genes, and the rest is unexplained. Clone size and V and J calls were adopted from that table, with D and trimming inferred from the DNA. The sample records some 640,000 clones, about 90% of which are singletons. The ten largest clones capture about 1.5% of the sample.

In this chain, TRBV5-8 is recombined with TRBJ2-1, with TRBD1 tentatively as D gene (5 bases match). This sequence originates from a person between 18 and 65 years old who received the Ad26.COV2.S COVID-19 vaccine or a placebo. The sample in question was peripheral blood, obtained in a trial of Ad26.COV2.S vaccine versus placebo. The CDR3 has the sequence CASVRNGARTNEQFF. The DNA sequence is given as TGTGCCAGCGTCAGAAATGGGGCCAGGACGAATGAGCAGTTCTTC.